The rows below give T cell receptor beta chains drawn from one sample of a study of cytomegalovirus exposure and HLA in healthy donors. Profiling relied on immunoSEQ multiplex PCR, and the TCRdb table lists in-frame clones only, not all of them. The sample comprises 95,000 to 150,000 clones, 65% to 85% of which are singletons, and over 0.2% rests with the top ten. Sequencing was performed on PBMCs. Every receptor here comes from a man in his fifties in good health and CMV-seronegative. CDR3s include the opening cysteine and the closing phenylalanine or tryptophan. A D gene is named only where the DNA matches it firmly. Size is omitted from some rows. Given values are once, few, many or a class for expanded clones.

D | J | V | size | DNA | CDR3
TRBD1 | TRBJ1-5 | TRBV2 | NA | TGTGCCAGCAGCCGGACAGGAAGTCCGCCTCAGCCCCAGCATTTT | CASSRTGSPPQPQHF
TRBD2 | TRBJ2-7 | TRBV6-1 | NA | TGTGCCAGCAGTGAAGCGCTAGCGGGAGGGCAAAACGAGCAGTACTTC | CASSEALAGGQNEQYF
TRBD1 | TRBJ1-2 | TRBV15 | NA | TGTGCCACCAGAAAAGACAGGGGCTCCCCCTATGGCTACACCTTC | CATRKDRGSPYGYTF
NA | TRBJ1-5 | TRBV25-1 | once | TGTGCCAGCAGTGAATCAAGGGGTGGTAATCAGCCCCAGCATTTT | CASSESRGGNQPQHF
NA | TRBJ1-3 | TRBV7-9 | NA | TGTGCCAGCAGCTTGTTAGGGGACACCATATATTTT | CASSLLGDTIYF
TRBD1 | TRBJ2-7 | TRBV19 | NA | TGTGCCAGTAGTGCTGGACAGGGAGGTGACGAGCAGTACTTC | CASSAGQGGDEQYF
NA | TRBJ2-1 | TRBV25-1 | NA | TGTGCCCTAGGCTCGGAAGCCTTCAATGAGCAGTTCTTC | CALGSEAFNEQFF
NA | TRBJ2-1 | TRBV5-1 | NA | TGCGCCAGCAGCTTGGCCGTCCAGGGGAATGAGCAGTTCTTC | CASSLAVQGNEQFF
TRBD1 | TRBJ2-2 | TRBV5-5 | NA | TGTGCCAGCAGTACTAATCAGGGACAGGGAAACACCGGGGAGCTGTTTTTT | CASSTNQGQGNTGELFF
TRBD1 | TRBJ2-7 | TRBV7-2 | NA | TGTGCCAGCAGCTTAGCGGGGACAGGCTCCAACTACGAGCAGTACTTC | CASSLAGTGSNYEQYF
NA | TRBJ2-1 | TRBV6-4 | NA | TGTGCCAGCAGTATATTCGGGACACCTTACAATGAGCAGTTCTTC | CASSIFGTPYNEQFF
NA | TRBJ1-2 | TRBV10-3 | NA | TGTGCCATCAGTGGTTTCAAAACAGGGCACTATGGCTACACCTTC | CAISGFKTGHYGYTF
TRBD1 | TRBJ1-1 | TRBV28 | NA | TGTGCCAGCAGTTTCCTTCGGGGACAGGTTAATGAAGCTTTCTTT | CASSFLRGQVNEAFF
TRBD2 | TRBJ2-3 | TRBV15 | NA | TGTGCCACCAGCCGACTAGCGGGAGAAGATACGCAGTATTTT | CATSRLAGEDTQYF
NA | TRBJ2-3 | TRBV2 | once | TGTGCCAGCAGTGAAACCCTACAGGGAGGGACAGATACGCAGTATTTT | CASSETLQGGTDTQYF
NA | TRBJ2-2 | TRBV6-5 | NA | TGTGCCAGCAGTTCTCCAGGGAACACCGGGGAGCTGTTTTTT | CASSSPGNTGELFF
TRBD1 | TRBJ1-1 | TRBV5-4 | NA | TGTGCCAGCAGCGCCAGGGACAGGGGGCGGACTGAAGCTTTCTTT | CASSARDRGRTEAFF
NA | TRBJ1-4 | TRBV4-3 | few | TGCGCCAGCAGCCAAGCAGGGAATGCGGCTAATGAAAAACTGTTTTTT | CASSQAGNAANEKLFF
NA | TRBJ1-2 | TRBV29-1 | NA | TGCAGCGTTGCATTGCAGGGAGGCTATGGCTACACCTTC | CSVALQGGYGYTF
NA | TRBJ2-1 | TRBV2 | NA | TGTGCCAGCAGCCGGGACTCCAGCTCCTACAATGAGCAGTTCTTC | CASSRDSSSYNEQFF
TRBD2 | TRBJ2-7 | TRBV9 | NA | TGTGCCAGCAGCAGAGGGACTAGCGGGGGGGCCGTCGAGCAGTACTTC | CASSRGTSGGAVEQYF
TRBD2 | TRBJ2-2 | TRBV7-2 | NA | TGTGCCAGCTGTAGGACTAGCTTAACCGGGGAGCTGTTTTTT | CASCRTSLTGELFF
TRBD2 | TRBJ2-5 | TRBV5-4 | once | TGTGCCAGCAGCTCCCTATTGGGGGGGAAAGAGACCCAGTACTTC | CASSSLLGGKETQYF
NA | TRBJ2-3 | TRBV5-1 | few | TGCGCCAGCAGCTTGCAGGGATTGACAGATACGCAGTATTTT | CASSLQGLTDTQYF
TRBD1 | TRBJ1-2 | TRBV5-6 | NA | TGTGCCAGCAGCCGGGACAGCTATGGCTACACCTTC | CASSRDSYGYTF
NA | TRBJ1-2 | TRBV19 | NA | TGTGCCAGTAGGGTAGGAGACTATGGCTACACCTTC | CASRVGDYGYTF